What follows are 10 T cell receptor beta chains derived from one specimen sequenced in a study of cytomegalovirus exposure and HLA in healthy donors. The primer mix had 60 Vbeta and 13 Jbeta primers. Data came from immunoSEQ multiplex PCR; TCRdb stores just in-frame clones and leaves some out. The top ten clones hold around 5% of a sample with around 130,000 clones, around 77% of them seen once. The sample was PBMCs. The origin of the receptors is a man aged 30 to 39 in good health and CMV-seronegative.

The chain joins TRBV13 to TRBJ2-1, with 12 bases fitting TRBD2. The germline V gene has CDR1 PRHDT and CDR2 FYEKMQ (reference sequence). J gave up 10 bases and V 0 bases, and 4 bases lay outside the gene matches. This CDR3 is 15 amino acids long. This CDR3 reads CASSLGLAGGSEQFF. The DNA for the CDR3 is TGTGCCAGCAGCTTAGGACTAGCGGGGGGCTCCGAGCAGTTCTTC.

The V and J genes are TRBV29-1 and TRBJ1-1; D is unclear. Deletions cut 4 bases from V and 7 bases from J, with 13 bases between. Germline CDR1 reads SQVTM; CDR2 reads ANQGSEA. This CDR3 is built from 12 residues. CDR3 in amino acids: CSVVGAEIEAFF. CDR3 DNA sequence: TGCAGCGTTGTAGGAGCTGAGATTGAAGCTTTCTTT. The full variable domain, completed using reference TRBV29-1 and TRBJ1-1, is SAVISQKPSRDICQRGTSLTIQCQVDSQVTMMFWYRQQPGQSLTLIATANQGSEATYESGFVIDKFPISRPNLTFSTLTVSNMSPEDSSIYLCSVVGAEIEAFFGQGTRLTVV.

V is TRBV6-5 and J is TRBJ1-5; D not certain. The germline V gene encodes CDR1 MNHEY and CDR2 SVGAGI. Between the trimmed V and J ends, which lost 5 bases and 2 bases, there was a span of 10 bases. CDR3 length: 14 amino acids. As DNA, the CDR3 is TGTGCCAGCAGTAATGGAGTGCGCAATCAGCCCCAGCATTTT. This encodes CASSNGVRNQPQHF.

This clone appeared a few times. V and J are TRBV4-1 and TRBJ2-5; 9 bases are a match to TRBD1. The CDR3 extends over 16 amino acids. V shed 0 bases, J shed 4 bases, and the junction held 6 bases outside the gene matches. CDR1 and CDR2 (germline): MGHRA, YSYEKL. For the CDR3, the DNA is TGCGCCAGCAGCCAAGACCGGGACAGGGAAGGAGAGACCCAGTACTTC. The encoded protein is CASSQDRDREGETQYF.

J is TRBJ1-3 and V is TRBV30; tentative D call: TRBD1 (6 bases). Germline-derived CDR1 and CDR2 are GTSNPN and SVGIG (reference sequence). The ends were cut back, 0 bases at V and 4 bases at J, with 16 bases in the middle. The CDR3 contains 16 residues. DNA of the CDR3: TGTGCCTGGAGTGTAGGACAGTTCAGGATAGGAAACACCATATATTTT. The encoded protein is CAWSVGQFRIGNTIYF.

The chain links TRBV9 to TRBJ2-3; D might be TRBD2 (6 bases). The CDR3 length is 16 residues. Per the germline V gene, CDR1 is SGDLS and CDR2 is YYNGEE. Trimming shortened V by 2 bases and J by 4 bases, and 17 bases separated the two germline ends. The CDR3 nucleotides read TGTGCCAGCAGCGTTCTGCCAGGAGGGACGCCAGATACGCAGTATTTT. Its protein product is CASSVLPGGTPDTQYF.

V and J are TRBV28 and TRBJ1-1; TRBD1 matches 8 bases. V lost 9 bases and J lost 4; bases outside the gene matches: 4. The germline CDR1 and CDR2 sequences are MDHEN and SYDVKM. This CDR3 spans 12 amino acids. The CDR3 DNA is TGTGCCAGTGAAGGACAGGGCACTGAAGCTTTCTTT. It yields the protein CASEGQGTEAFF.

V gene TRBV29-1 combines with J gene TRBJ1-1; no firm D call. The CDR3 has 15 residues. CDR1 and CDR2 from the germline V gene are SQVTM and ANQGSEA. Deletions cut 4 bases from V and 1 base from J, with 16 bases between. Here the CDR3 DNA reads TGCAGCGTTGCCCCCTTGGTGAGGCCGAACACTGAAGCTTTCTTT. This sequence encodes CSVAPLVRPNTEAFF.

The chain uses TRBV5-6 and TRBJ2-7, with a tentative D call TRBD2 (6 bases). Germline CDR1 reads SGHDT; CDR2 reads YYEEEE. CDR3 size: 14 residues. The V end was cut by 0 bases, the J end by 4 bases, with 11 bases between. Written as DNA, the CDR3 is TGTGCCAGCAGCTTGGGGTGGGAGGTGTACGAGCAGTACTTC. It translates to CASSLGWEVYEQYF.

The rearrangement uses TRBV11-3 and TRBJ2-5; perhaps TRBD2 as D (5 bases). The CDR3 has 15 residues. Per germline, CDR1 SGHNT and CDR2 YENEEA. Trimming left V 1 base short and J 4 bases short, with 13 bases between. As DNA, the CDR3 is TGTGCCAGCAGCTTAGGAGTGGGAGAGAGAGAGACCCAGTACTTC. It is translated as CASSLGVGERETQYF. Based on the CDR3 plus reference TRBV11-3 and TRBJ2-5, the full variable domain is EAGVVQSPRYKIIEKKQPVAFWCNPISGHNTLYWYLQNLGQGPELLIRYENEEAVDDSQLPKDRFSAERLKGVDSTLKIQPAELGDSAVYLCASSLGVGERETQYFGPGTRLLVL.